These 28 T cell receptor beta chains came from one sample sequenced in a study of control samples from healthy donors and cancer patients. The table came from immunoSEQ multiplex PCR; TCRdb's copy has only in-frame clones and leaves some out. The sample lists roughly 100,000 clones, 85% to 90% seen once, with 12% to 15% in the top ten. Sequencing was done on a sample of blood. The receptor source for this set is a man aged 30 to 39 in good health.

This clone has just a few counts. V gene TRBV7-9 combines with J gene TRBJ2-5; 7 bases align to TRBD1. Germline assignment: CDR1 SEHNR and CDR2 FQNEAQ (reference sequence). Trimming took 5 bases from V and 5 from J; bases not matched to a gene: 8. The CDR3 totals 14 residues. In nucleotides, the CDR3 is TGTGCCAGCAGCACCCATGACAGGGCCGAGACCCAGTACTTC. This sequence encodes CASSTHDRAETQYF.

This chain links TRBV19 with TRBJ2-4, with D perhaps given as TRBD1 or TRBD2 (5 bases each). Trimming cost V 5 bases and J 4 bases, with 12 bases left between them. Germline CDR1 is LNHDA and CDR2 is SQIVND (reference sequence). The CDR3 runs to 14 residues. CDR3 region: CASSPGDVKNIQYF. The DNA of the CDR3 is TGTGCCAGTAGTCCCGGGGACGTAAAAAACATTCAGTACTTC.

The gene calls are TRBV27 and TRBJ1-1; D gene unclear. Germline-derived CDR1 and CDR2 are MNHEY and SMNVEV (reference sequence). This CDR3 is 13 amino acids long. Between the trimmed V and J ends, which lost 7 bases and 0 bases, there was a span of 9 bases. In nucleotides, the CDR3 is TGTGCCAGCACTGGCCAGATGAACACTGAAGCTTTCTTT. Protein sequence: CASTGQMNTEAFF.

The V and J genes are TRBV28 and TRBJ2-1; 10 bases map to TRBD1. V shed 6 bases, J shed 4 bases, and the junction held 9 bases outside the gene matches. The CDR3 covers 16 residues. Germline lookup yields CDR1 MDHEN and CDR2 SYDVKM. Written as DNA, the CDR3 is TGTGCCAGCAGAAGAGGCGGGACAGGGGTTTACAATGAGCAGTTCTTC. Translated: CASRRGGTGVYNEQFF.

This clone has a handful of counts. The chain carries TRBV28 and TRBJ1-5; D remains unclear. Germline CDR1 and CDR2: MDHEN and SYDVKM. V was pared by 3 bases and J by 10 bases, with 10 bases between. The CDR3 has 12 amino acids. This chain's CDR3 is CASSFAAAPQHF. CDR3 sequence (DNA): TGTGCCAGCAGTTTCGCGGCGGCCCCCCAGCATTTT. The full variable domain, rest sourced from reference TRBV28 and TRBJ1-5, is DVKVTQSSRYLVKRTGEKVFLECVQDMDHENMFWYRQDPGLGLRLIYFSYDVKMKEKGDIPEGYSVSREKKERFSLILESASTNQTSMYLCASSFAAAPQHFGDGTRLSIL.

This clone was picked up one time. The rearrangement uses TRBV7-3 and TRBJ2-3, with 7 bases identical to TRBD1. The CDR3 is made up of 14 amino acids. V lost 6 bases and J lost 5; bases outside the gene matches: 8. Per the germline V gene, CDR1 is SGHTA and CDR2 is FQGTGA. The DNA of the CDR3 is TGTGCCAGCAGTTACACAGGGGTTCAAGATACGCAGTATTTT. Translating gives CASSYTGVQDTQYF.

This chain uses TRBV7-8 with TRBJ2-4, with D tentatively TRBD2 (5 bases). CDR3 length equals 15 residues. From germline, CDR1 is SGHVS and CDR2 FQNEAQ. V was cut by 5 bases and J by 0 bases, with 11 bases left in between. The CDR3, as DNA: TGTGCCAGCAGCCACTCCCGGGGAGCCAAAAACATTCAGTACTTC. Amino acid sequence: CASSHSRGAKNIQYF.

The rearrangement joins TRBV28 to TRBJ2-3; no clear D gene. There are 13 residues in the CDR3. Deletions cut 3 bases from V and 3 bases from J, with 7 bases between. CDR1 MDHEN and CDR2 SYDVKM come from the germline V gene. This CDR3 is CASSFRTTDTQYF. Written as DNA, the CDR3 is TGTGCCAGCAGTTTTCGGACGACAGATACGCAGTATTTT.

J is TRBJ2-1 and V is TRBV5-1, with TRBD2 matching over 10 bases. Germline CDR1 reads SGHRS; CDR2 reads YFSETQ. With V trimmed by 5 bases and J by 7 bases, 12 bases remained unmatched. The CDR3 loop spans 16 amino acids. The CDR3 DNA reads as TGCGCCAGCAGTAAGGGACTAGCGAACCCATGGAATGAGCAGTTCTTC. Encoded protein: CASSKGLANPWNEQFF.

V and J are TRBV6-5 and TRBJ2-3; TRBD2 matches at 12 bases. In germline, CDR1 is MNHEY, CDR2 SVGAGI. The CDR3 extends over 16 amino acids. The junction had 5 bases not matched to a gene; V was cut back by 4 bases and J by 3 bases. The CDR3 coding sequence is TGTGCCAGCAGTTTGACTAGCGGGAGAGGAACAGATACGCAGTATTTT. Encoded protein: CASSLTSGRGTDTQYF.

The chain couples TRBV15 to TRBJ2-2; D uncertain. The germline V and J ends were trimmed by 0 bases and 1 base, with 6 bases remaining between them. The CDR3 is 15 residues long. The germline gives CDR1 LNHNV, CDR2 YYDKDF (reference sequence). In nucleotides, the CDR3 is TGTGCCACCAGCAGAGAACCAGGGAACACCGGGGAGCTGTTTTTT. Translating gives CATSREPGNTGELFF.

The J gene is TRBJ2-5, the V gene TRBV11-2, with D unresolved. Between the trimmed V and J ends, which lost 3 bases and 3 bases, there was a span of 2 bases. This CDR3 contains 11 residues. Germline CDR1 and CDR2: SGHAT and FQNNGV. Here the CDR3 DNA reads TGTGCCAGCAGCTTTAAAGAGACCCAGTACTTC. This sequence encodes CASSFKETQYF.

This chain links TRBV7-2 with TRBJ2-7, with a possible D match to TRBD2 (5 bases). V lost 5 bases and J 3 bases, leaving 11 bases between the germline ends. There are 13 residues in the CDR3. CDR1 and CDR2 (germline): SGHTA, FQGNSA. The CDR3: CASSPGLNYEQYF. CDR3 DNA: TGTGCCAGCAGCCCCGGACTGAACTACGAGCAGTACTTC.

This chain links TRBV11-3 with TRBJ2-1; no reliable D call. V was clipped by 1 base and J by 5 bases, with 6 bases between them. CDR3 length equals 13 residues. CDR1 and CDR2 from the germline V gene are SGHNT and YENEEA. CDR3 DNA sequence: TGTGCCAGCAGCTTAGCGCGGAACAATGAGCAGTTCTTC. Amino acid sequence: CASSLARNNEQFF.

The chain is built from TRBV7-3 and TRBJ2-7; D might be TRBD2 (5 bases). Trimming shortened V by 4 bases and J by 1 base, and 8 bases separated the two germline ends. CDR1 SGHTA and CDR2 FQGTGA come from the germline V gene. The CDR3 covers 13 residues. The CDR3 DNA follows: TGTGCCAGCAGCTCGACGGGGTCCTACGAGCAGTACTTC. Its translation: CASSSTGSYEQYF.

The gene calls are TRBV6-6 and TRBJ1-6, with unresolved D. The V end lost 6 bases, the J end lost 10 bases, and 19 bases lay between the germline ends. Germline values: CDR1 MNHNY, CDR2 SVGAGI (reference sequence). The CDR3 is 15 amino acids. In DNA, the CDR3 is TGTGCCAGCAGCCCCGACGTCCCCTGGGTCTCACCCCTCCACTTT. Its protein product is CASSPDVPWVSPLHF.

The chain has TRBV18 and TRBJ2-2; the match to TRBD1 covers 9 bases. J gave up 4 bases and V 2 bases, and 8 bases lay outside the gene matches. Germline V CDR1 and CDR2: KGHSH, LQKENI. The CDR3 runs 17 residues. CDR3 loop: CASSPKKKGQGTGELFF. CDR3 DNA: TGTGCCAGCTCACCAAAAAAAAAGGGACAGGGCACCGGGGAGCTGTTTTTT. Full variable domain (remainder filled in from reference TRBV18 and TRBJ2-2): NAGVMQNPRHLVRRRGQEARLRCSPMKGHSHVYWYRQLPEEGLKFMVYLQKENIIDESGMPKERFSAEFPKEGPSILRIQQVVRGDSAAYFCASSPKKKGQGTGELFFGEGSRLTVL.

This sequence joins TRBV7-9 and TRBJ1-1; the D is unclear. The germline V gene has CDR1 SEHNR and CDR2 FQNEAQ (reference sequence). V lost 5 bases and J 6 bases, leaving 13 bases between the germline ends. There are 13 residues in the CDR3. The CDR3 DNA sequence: TGTGCCAGCAGCGCCGATGGGGAAGCTGAAGCTTTCTTT. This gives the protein CASSADGEAEAFF.

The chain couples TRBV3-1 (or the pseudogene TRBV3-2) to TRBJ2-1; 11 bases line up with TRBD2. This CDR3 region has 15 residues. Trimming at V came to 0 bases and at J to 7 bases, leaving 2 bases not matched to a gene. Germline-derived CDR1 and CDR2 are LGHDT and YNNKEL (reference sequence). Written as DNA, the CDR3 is TGTGCCAGCAGCCAAGATCGGACTAGCGGGAATGAGCAGTTCTTC. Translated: CASSQDRTSGNEQFF.

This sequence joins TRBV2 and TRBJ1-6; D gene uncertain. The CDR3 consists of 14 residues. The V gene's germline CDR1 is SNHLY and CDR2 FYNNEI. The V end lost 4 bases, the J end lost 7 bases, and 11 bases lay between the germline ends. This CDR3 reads CASSASQINSPLHF. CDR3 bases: TGTGCCAGCAGTGCGAGTCAGATAAATTCACCCCTCCACTTT. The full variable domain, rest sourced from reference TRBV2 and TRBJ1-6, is EPEVTQTPSHQVTQMGQEVILRCVPISNHLYFYWYRQILGQKVEFLVSFYNNEISEKSEIFDDQFSVERPDGSNFTLKIRSTKLEDSAMYFCASSASQINSPLHFGNGTRLTVT.

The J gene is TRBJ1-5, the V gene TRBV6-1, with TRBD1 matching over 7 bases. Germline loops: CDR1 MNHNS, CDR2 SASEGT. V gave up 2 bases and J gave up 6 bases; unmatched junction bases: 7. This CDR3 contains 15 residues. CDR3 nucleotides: TGTGCCAGCAGTGAAATGAGACAGGGCCGTCAGCCCCAGCATTTT. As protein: CASSEMRQGRQPQHF.

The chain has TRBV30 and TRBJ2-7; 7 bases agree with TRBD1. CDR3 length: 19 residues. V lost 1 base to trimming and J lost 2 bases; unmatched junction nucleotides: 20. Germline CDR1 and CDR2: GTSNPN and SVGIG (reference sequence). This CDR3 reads CAWSGFGTVNSLSTYEQYF. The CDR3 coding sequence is TGTGCCTGGAGTGGGTTTGGGACAGTGAACTCCTTAAGTACCTACGAGCAGTACTTC. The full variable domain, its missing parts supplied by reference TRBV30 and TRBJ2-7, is SQTIHQWPATLVQPVGSPLSLECTVEGTSNPNLYWYRQAAGRGLQLLFYSVGIGQISSEVPQNLSASRPQDRQFILSSKKLLLSDSGFYLCAWSGFGTVNSLSTYEQYFGPGTRLTVT.

This CDR3 reads CASSSAAGMNTEAFF. The DNA of the CDR3 is TGTGCCAGCAGTTCGGCGGCCGGGATGAACACTGAAGCTTTCTTT. This rearrangement joins TRBV27 to TRBJ1-1; D is undetermined. The V and J ends lost 4 bases and 0 bases respectively, with 12 bases between them. Germline values: CDR1 MNHEY, CDR2 SMNVEV (reference sequence). The CDR3 loop spans 15 amino acids.

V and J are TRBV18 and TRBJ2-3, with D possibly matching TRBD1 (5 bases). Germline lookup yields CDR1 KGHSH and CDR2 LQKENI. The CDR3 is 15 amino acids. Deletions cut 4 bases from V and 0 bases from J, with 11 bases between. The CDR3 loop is CASSLQAGSTDTQYF. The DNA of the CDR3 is TGTGCCAGCTCACTTCAAGCAGGGAGCACAGATACGCAGTATTTT.

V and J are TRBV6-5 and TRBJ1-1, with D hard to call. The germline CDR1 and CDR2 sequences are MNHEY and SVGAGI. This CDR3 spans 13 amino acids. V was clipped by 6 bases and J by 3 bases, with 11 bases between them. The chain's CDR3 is CASSPRRDTEAFF. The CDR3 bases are TGTGCCAGCAGCCCCCGGAGGGACACTGAAGCTTTCTTT.

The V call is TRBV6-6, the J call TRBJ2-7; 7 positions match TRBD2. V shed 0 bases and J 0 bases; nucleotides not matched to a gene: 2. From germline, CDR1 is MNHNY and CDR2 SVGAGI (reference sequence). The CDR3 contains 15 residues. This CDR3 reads CASSYSRDYSYEQYF. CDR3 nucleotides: TGTGCCAGCAGTTACTCGAGGGACTACTCCTACGAGCAGTACTTC.

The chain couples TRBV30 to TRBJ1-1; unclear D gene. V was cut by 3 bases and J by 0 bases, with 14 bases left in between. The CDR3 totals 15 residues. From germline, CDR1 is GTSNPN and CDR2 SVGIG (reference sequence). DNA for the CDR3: TGTGCCTGGAGGACCCCGACGGTAATGAACACTGAAGCTTTCTTT. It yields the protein CAWRTPTVMNTEAFF.

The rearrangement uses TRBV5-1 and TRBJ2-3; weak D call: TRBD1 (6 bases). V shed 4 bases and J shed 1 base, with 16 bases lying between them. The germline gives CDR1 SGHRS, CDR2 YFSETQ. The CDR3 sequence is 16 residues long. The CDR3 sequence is CASSTGQQGGTDTQYF. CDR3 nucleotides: TGCGCCAGCAGCACTGGACAGCAAGGAGGCACAGATACGCAGTATTTT.